The TCR beta chain described here comes from a study of early T cells in non-severe SARS-CoV-2 infection. Findings and limits, study-wide: Missing private and CD4 specificities, VDJdb matching favored anti-spike CD8 responses.

In this sample, this clonotype turned up many times. Its cognate antigen is unknown. The library protocol tagged individual cDNA molecules with unique molecular identifiers. Using its own MiXCR run on the 5' RACE reads, TCRdb lists one record per CDR3 protein. The data contain some 35,000 distinct CDR3 sequences, over 3.5% of them singletons. The CDR3 is 15 amino acids. V lost 6 bases to trimming and J lost 1 base, with 15 bases between them. Per the germline V gene, CDR1 is SNHLY and CDR2 is FYNNEI. Sequenced material: whole blood. The source of this sequence is an adult who was a healthcare worker with PCR-confirmed SARS-CoV-2 infection or an uninfected control (not recorded which). The chain employs TRBV2 and TRBJ1-2; D not resolved. CDR3 bases: TGTGCCAGCAGGGAGATGGACGGTCTTAACTATGGCTACACCTTC. It encodes CASREMDGLNYGYTF.